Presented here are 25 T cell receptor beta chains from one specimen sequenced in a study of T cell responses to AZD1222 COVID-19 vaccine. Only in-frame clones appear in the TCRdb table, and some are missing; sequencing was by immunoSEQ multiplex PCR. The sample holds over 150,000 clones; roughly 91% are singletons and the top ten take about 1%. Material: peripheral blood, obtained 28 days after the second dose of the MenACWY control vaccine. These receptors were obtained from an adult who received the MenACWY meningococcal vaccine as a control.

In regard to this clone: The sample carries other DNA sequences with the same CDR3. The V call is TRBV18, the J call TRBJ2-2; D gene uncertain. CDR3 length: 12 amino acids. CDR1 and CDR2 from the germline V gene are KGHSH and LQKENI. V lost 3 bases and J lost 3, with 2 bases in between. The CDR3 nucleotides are TGTGCCAGCTCACCCGACACCGGGGAGCTGTTTTTT. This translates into CASSPDTGELFF.

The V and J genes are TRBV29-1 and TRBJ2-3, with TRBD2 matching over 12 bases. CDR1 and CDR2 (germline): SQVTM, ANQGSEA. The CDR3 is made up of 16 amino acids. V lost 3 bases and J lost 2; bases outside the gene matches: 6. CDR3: CSVDRLAGVSTDTQYF. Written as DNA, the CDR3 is TGCAGCGTTGATCGACTAGCGGGGGTTTCCACAGATACGCAGTATTTT.

The CDR3 sequence is CASSSDVSPGSSYNSPLHF. DNA for the CDR3: TGTGCCAGCAGCTCAGACGTGAGTCCAGGGAGCTCCTATAATTCACCCCTCCACTTT. The V call is TRBV7-9, the J call TRBJ1-6, with D maybe TRBD1 (5 bases). Germline values: CDR1 SEHNR, CDR2 FQNEAQ (reference sequence). The CDR3 spans 19 residues. The V gene lost 4 bases and the J gene lost 0 bases, with 19 bases spanning the gap.

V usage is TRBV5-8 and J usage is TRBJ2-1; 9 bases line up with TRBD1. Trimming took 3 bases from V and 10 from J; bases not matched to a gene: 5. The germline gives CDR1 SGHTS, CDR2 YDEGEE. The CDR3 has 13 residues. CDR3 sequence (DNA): TGTGCCAGCAGCTGGAGAACAGGGGGCGAGCAGTTCTTC. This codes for CASSWRTGGEQFF.

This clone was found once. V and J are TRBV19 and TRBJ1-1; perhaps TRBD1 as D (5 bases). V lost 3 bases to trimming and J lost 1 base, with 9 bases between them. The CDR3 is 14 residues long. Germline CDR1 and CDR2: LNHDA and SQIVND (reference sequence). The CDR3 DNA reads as TGTGCCAGTAGTATGCAGGGAACGAACACTGAAGCTTTCTTT. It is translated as CASSMQGTNTEAFF.

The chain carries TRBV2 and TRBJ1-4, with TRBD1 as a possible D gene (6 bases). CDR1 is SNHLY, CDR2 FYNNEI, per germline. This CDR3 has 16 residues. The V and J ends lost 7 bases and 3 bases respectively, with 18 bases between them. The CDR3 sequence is CASTDRRQDPNEKLFF. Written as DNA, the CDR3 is TGTGCCAGCACCGACCGAAGACAGGACCCTAATGAAAAACTGTTTTTT.

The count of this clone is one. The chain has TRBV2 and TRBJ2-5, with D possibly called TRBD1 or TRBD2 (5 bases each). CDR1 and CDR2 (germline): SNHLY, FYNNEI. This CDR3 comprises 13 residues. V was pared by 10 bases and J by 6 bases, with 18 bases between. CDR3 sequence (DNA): TGTGCCACCGGGACGGGGACGCGGAAGACCCAGTACTTC. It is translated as CATGTGTRKTQYF.

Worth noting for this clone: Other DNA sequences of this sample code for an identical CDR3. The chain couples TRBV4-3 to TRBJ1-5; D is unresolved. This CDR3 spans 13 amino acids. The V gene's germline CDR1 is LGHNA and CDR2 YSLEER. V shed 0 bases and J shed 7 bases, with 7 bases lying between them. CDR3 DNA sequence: TGCGCCAGCAGCCAAGATTTGAGGCAGCCCCAGCATTTT. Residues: CASSQDLRQPQHF.

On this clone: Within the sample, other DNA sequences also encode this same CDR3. DNA of the CDR3: TGTGCCAGCAGCTGGACTAGCGGGGGTGGCACAGATACGCAGTATTTT. The encoded protein is CASSWTSGGGTDTQYF. The chain has TRBV7-8 and TRBJ2-3, with TRBD2 identical over 13 bases. V shed 4 bases, J shed 1 base, and the junction held 2 bases outside the gene matches. CDR1 and CDR2 (germline): SGHVS, FQNEAQ. The CDR3 has 16 residues.

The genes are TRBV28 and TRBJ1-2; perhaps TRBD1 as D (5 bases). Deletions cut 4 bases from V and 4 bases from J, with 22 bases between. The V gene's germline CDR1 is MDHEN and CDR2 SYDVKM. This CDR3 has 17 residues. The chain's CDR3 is CASSSGLLHSGGYGYTF. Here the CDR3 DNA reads TGTGCCAGCAGTTCCGGGCTACTACACTCGGGGGGCTATGGCTACACCTTC.

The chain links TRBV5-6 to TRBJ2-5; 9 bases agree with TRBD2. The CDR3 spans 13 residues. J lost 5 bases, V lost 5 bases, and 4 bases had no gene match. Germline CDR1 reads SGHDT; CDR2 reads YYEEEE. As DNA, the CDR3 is TGTGCCAGCAGGCGGGGGGGCCGGGAGACCCAGTACTTC. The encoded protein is CASRRGGRETQYF.

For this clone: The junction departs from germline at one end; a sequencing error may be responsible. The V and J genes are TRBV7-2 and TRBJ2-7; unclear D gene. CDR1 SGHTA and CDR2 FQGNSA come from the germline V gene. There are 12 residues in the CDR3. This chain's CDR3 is CASSLDGPRLTF. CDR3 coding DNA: TGTGCCAGCAGCTTAGATGGGCCCCGGTTGACCTTC.

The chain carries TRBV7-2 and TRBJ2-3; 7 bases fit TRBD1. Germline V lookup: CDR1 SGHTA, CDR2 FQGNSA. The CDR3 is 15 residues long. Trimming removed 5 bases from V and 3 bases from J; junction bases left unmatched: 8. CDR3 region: CASSPSQQGTDTQYF. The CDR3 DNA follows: TGTGCCAGCAGCCCCAGCCAACAGGGGACAGATACGCAGTATTTT.

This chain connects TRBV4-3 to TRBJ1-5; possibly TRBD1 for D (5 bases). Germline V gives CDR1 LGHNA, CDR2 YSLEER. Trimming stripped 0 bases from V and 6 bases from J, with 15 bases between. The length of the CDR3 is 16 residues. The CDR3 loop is CASSQDWGVRSQPQHF. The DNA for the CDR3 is TGCGCCAGCAGCCAAGATTGGGGGGTAAGGAGTCAGCCCCAGCATTTT.

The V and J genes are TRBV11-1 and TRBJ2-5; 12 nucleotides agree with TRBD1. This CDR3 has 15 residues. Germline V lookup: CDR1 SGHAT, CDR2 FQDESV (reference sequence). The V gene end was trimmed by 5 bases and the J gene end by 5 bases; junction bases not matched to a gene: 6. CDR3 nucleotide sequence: TGTGCCAGCAGCCGGGGACAGGGGGCTGTGGAGACCCAGTACTTC. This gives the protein CASSRGQGAVETQYF.

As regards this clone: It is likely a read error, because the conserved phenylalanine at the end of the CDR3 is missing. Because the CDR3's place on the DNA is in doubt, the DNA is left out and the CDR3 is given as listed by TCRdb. The CDR3 sequence is CASSLKVAGPSGM. This sequence joins TRBV28 and TRBJ1-1. Germline V CDR1 and CDR2: MDHEN, SYDVKM. The CDR3 is 13 residues long, counting both termini.

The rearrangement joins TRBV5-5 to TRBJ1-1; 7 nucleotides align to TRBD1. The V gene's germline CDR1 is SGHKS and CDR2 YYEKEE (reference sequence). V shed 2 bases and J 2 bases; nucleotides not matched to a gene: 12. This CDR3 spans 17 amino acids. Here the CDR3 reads CASSLGQGGWGNTEAFF. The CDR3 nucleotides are TGTGCCAGCAGCTTAGGGCAGGGGGGTTGGGGAAACACTGAAGCTTTCTTT.

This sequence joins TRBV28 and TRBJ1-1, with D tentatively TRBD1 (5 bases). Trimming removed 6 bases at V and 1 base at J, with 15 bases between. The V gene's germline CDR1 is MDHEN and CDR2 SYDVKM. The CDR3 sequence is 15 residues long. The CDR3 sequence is CASRISRGANTEAFF. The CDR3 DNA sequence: TGTGCCAGCAGGATCTCGAGGGGAGCGAACACTGAAGCTTTCTTT.

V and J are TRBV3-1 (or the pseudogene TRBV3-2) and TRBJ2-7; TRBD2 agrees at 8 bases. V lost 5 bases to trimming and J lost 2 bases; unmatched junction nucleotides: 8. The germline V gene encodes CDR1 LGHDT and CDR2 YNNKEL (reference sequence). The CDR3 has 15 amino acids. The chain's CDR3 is CASSSAGGWAYEQYF. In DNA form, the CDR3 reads TGTGCCAGCAGCTCCGCGGGGGGCTGGGCCTACGAGCAGTACTTC.

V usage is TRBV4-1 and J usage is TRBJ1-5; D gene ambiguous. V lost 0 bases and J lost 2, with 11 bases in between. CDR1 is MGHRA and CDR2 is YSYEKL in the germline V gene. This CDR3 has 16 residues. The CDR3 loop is CASSQEGGRGNQPQHF. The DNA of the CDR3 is TGCGCCAGCAGCCAAGAGGGCGGGAGGGGCAATCAGCCCCAGCATTTT.

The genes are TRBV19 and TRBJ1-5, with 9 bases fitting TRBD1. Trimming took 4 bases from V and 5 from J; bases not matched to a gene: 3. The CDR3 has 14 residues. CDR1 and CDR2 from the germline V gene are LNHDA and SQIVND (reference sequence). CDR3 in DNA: TGTGCCAGTAGTAACGACAGGGGGTATCAGCCCCAGCATTTT. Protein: CASSNDRGYQPQHF.

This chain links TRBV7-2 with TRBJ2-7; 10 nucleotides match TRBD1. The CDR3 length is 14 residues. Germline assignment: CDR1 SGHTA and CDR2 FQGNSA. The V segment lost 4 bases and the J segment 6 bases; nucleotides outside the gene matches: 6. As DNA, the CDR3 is TGTGCCAGCAGCTCGGACAGGGGGATTTCCGAGCAGTACTTC. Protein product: CASSSDRGISEQYF. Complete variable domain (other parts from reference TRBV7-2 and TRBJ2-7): GAGVSQSPSNKVTEKGKDVELRCDPISGHTALYWYRQSLGQGLEFLIYFQGNSAPDKSGLPSDRFSAERTGGSVSTLTIQRTQQEDSAVYLCASSSDRGISEQYFGPGTRLTVT.

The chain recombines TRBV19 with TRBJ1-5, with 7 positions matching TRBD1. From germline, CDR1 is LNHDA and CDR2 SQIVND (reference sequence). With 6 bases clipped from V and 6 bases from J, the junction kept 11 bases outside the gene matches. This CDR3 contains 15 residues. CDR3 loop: CASRPPGQPRQPQHF. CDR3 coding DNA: TGTGCCAGTAGGCCTCCGGGACAGCCTCGTCAGCCCCAGCATTTT.

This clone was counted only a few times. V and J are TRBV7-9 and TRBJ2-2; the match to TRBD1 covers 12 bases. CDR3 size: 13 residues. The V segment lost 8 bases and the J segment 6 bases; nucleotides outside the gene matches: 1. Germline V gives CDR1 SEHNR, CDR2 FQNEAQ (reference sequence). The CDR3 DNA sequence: TGTGCCAGCGGGACAGGGGGCCCCGGGGAGCTGTTTTTT. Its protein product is CASGTGGPGELFF.

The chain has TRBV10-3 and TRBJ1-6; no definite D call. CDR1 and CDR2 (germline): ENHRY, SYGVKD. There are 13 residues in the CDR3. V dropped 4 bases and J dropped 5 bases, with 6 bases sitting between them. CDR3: CAISAVDNSPLHF. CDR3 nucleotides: TGTGCCATCAGTGCGGTAGATAATTCACCCCTCCACTTT.